This T cell receptor beta chain comes out of a study of blood T cell repertoires in COVID-19. Across the study: PBMCs, B-cell-depleted T cells, or T cells provided the cDNA or gDNA that made up the material.

Authors' processing steps: Scientists estimated how many nucleated cells there were by amplifying reference gene primers. Sequencing used immunoSEQ multiplex PCR; TCRdb keeps in-frame clones, though not all of them. V and J calls and clone size follow that table, whereas D and trimming were derived from the DNA. The sample lists about 260,000 clones; around 89% were seen once. The cohort comprised adults aged roughly 18 to 95 years residing in under 30 US areas. Cohort placement rested on clinical history that participants reported themselves. Trimming stripped 6 bases from V and 15 bases from J, with 17 bases between. The germline gives CDR1 MDHEN, CDR2 SYDVKM. There are 12 residues in the CDR3.

This clonotype originated in a man aged 45-65 years who had been exposed to COVID-19. The chain carries TRBV28 and TRBJ1-4, with D unresolved. The material sequenced was PBMCs or T cells enriched from blood (not recorded which). The CDR3 loop is CASSYYTGRVFF. The CDR3 bases are TGTGCCAGCAGCTACTATACGGGAAGGGTGTTTTTT.